Below, 31 T cell receptor beta chains from the same sample are listed, as sequenced in a study of breast tumors, draining lymph nodes, adjacent tissues. Axillary draining lymph nodes of breast cancer patients supplied the node samples. In TCRdb, the multiplex PCR reads were re-called with MiXCR into one record per CDR3 protein. Found here are about 94,000 distinct CDR3 sequences, roughly 28% of them singletons; the top ten hold roughly 8.1%. Sample: axillary lymph node tissue. The receptors come from a female donor with breast cancer. Some clones in this sample may be carry-over from other donors' samples.

This clonotype was recorded many times. The chain recombines TRBV29-1 with TRBJ1-1, with D possibly matching TRBD1 (6 bases). The CDR3 extends over 13 amino acids. Per the germline V gene, CDR1 is SQVTM and CDR2 is ANQGSEA. V lost 6 bases and J lost 11, with 22 bases in between. The CDR3: CSVRAGGGAEAFF. CDR3 DNA sequence: TGCAGCGTCCGCGCGGGTGGGGGGGCGGAGGCTTTCTTT.

This chain uses TRBV5-4 with TRBJ2-5; D remains unclear. This CDR3 is 14 amino acids long. CDR1 and CDR2 from the germline V gene are SGHNT and YYREEE (reference sequence). The germline V and J ends were trimmed by 2 bases and 2 bases, with 10 bases remaining between them. The CDR3 sequence: CASSLTQFQETQYF. The CDR3 DNA reads as TGTGCCAGCAGCTTAACGCAGTTTCAAGAGACCCAGTACTTC.

This clonotype has a count of ten or more. V gene TRBV12-3 or TRBV12-4 combines with J gene TRBJ2-5; D is tentatively TRBD1 or TRBD2 (5 bases each). The CDR3 consists of 14 residues. V lost 1 base, J lost 0 bases, and 6 bases lay in between. CDR3 nucleotides: TGTGCCAGCAGTTTAGGGGGGAACCAAGAGACCCAGTACTTC. Translation gives CASSLGGNQETQYF.

The J gene is TRBJ2-3, the V gene TRBV7-2; 9 bases align to TRBD2. The CDR3 covers 14 residues. Germline CDR1 reads SGHTA; CDR2 reads FQGNSA. V gave up 3 bases and J gave up 3 bases; unmatched junction bases: 1. CDR3 sequence reads: CASSFSGSTDTQYF. The CDR3 DNA sequence: TGTGCCAGCAGCTTTAGCGGGAGTACAGATACGCAGTATTTT.

In the case of this clonotype: Compared with germline, one end of the junction differs, possibly owing to a read error. The chain recombines TRBV20-1 with TRBJ1-4; 10 nucleotides agree with TRBD1. The CDR3 is made up of 16 amino acids. Germline assignment: CDR1 DFQATT and CDR2 SNEGSKA (reference sequence). The CDR3 DNA sequence: TGCAGTGCTAGAGCTCGGGGACAGGGGTCTAATGAAAAACTGTTCTTT. As protein: CSARARGQGSNEKLFF.

The rearrangement uses TRBV29-1 and TRBJ2-7; 15 bases fit TRBD2. The CDR3 has 17 residues. J lost 7 bases, V lost 2 bases, and 12 bases had no gene match. Per germline, CDR1 SQVTM and CDR2 ANQGSEA. CDR3 sequence: CSVERRGLAGGIREQYF. For the CDR3, the DNA is TGCAGCGTTGAAAGGCGGGGACTAGCGGGAGGCATAAGGGAGCAGTACTTC.

This clonotype was recorded at least ten times. The chain joins TRBV7-9 to TRBJ1-5; D is unresolved. V dropped 1 base and J dropped 4 bases, with 8 bases sitting between them. This CDR3 region has 14 residues. Germline V CDR1 and CDR2: SEHNR, FQNEAQ (reference sequence). CDR3 loop: CASSLVQKNQPQHF. The CDR3, as DNA: TGTGCCAGCAGCTTAGTGCAGAAAAATCAGCCCCAGCATTTT.

Points on this clonotype: A single base separates this from a much larger clone, so it may be a read error. J is TRBJ1-2 and V is TRBV5-6; TRBD1 matches at 7 bases. The J segment lost 4 bases and the V segment lost 4 bases, leaving 7 bases of the junction unmatched. Germline V CDR1 and CDR2: SGHDT, YYEEEE. This CDR3 has 14 residues. The CDR3 loop is CASSTGQAIYGYTF. The CDR3 DNA reads as TGTGCCAGCAGCACCGGACAGGCAATCTATGGCTACACCTTC.

This clonotype was observed many times. The chain carries TRBV5-8 and TRBJ2-5; D might be TRBD1 or TRBD2, each matching 5 bases. The CDR3 is 14 residues long. Trimming pared 8 bases from V and 5 bases from J, leaving 19 bases between. Germline-derived CDR1 and CDR2 are SGHTS and YDEGEE. This CDR3 reads CASKRDPLRETQYF. CDR3 nucleotides: TGTGCCAGTAAACGGGACCCTCTCAGGGAGACCCAGTACTTC. Full variable domain (outside the CDR3, taken from reference TRBV5-8 and TRBJ2-5): EAGVTQSPTHLIKTRGQQATLRCSPISGHTSVYWYQQALGLGLQFLLWYDEGEERNRGNFPPRFSGRQFPNYSSELNVNALELEDSALYLCASKRDPLRETQYFGPGTRLLVL.

About this clonotype: A junction end diverges from the germline sequence, so it may reflect a read error. The rearrangement joins TRBV6-6 to TRBJ1-4; 7 nucleotides agree with TRBD1. From germline, CDR1 is MNHNY and CDR2 SVGAGI (reference sequence). CDR3 size: 13 residues. The DNA for the CDR3 is TGTGCCAGCAGTTCAGGGGGGACTGAAGAACTGTTTTTT. Translating it yields CASSSGGTEELFF.

This clonotype was counted at least ten times. The chain carries TRBV9 and TRBJ2-2; D may be TRBD2 (6 bases). Germline V gives CDR1 SGDLS, CDR2 YYNGEE. V was clipped by 0 bases and J by 1 base, with 7 bases between them. This CDR3 has 15 residues. CDR3 residues: CASSVGGGNTGELFF. In nucleotides, the CDR3 is TGTGCCAGCAGCGTAGGGGGAGGGAACACCGGGGAGCTGTTTTTT.

This clonotype was counted ten times or more. The chain joins TRBV5-8 to TRBJ2-7; perhaps TRBD2 as D (5 bases). The CDR3 has 14 amino acids. Germline CDR1 SGHTS, CDR2 YDEGEE. V was clipped by 3 bases and J by 3 bases, with 13 bases between them. Here the CDR3 DNA reads TGTGCCAGCAGCTCAGATCCCGGAGGCTACGAGCAGTACTTC. It translates to CASSSDPGGYEQYF. The full variable domain, its missing parts supplied by reference TRBV5-8 and TRBJ2-7, is EAGVTQSPTHLIKTRGQQATLRCSPISGHTSVYWYQQALGLGLQFLLWYDEGEERNRGNFPPRFSGRQFPNYSSELNVNALELEDSALYLCASSSDPGGYEQYFGPGTRLTVT.

This clonotype was observed many times. The chain is built from TRBV3-1 and TRBJ2-7; 12 positions match TRBD1. Germline CDR1 reads LGHDT; CDR2 reads YNNKEL (reference sequence). The CDR3 consists of 17 residues. The J segment lost 9 bases and the V segment lost 3 bases, leaving 15 bases of the junction unmatched. This chain's CDR3 is CASSHHVTGTGGAGQYF. The CDR3 DNA is TGTGCCAGCAGCCACCATGTCACCGGGACAGGGGGCGCAGGGCAGTACTTC.

This sequence joins TRBV7-9 and TRBJ2-3; TRBD2 agrees at 7 bases. The germline V gene has CDR1 SEHNR and CDR2 FQNEAQ (reference sequence). This CDR3 spans 14 amino acids. V lost 5 bases to trimming and J lost 1 base; unmatched junction nucleotides: 3. Here the CDR3 reads CASSQTSCTDTQYF. Written as DNA, the CDR3 is TGTGCCAGCAGCCAGACTAGCTGCACAGATACGCAGTATTTT.

This clonotype was counted many times. This CDR3 is CASSYDYGTDTQYF. The CDR3 region has the DNA TGTGCCAGCAGTTACGACTACGGCACAGATACGCAGTATTTT. This chain joins TRBV6-5 and TRBJ2-3, with D possibly TRBD2 on 5 matching bases. Germline values: CDR1 MNHEY, CDR2 SVGAGI. The germline V and J ends were trimmed by 2 bases and 1 base, with 7 bases remaining between them. The CDR3 is 14 residues long.

With respect to this clonotype: A much larger clone differs by one base, so this may be a read error. V is TRBV7-2 and J is TRBJ1-1; 8 bases match TRBD1. The CDR3 consists of 17 residues. The V gene's germline CDR1 is SGHTA and CDR2 FQGNSA. The V gene end was trimmed by 7 bases and the J gene end by 6 bases; junction bases not matched to a gene: 19. CDR3 bases: TGTGCCAGCACCAAAAGCCTCCAGGGGGCGGCTGGCCCTGAAGCTTTCTTT. Encoded protein: CASTKSLQGAAGPEAFF. Supplemented by reference TRBV7-2 and TRBJ1-1, the full variable domain reads GAGVSQSPSNKVTEKGKDVELRCDPISGHTALYWYRQSLGQGLEFLIYFQGNSAPDKSGLPSDRFSAERTGGSVSTLTIQRTQQEDSAVYLCASTKSLQGAAGPEAFFGQGTRLTVV.

This clonotype has ten or more counts. The genes are TRBV18 and TRBJ2-5; 11 bases map to TRBD2. V gave up 3 bases and J gave up 4 bases; unmatched junction bases: 7. Germline CDR1 is KGHSH and CDR2 is LQKENI. The CDR3 loop spans 16 amino acids. The CDR3 DNA follows: TGTGCCAGCTCACCCCTAACTACTAGCGGGAGAGAGACCCAGTACTTC. Translation gives CASSPLTTSGRETQYF.

This clonotype has ten or more counts. The chain joins TRBV6-6 to TRBJ2-2; 13 nucleotides agree with TRBD2. The CDR3 loop spans 16 amino acids. V shed 6 bases and J 0 bases; nucleotides not matched to a gene: 1. The germline CDR1 and CDR2 sequences are MNHNY and SVGAGI (reference sequence). CDR3 sequence reads: CASRLAGGPNTGELFF. The CDR3 DNA follows: TGTGCCAGCAGACTAGCGGGAGGGCCGAACACCGGGGAGCTGTTTTTT.

This clonotype was recorded many times. The rearrangement joins TRBV19 to TRBJ2-2; D is unclear. V lost 4 bases to trimming and J lost 3 bases, with 9 bases between them. CDR1 is LNHDA, CDR2 SQIVND, per germline (reference sequence). CDR3 length: 14 residues. The CDR3 DNA reads TGTGCCAGTAGTAATAGTCTTCACACCGGGGAGCTGTTTTTT. It encodes CASSNSLHTGELFF. Combining the CDR3 with reference TRBV19 and TRBJ2-2 gives the whole variable domain DGGITQSPKYLFRKEGQNVTLSCEQNLNHDAMYWYRQDPGQGLRLIYYSQIVNDFQKGDIAEGYSVSREKKESFPLTVTSAQKNPTAFYLCASSNSLHTGELFFGEGSRLTVL.

This clonotype was seen more than once but under ten times. A much bigger clone sits one base away, suggesting this may be a read error. The genes are TRBV20-1 and TRBJ2-3, with D possibly TRBD1 on 6 matching bases. The CDR3 length is 14 residues. Germline V gives CDR1 DFQATT, CDR2 SNEGSKA (reference sequence). The CDR3 bases are TGCAGTGCTGACCGGGACACCCCCACAGCTACGCAGTATTTT. It translates to CSADRDTPTATQYF.

In this sample, this clonotype turned up many times. J is TRBJ2-7 and V is TRBV10-2; TRBD1 aligns across 7 bases. The CDR3 covers 14 residues. CDR1 and CDR2 (germline): WSHSY, SAAADI. V dropped 6 bases and J dropped 2; count of bases not matched to a gene: 7. DNA of the CDR3: TGCGCCAGCAGATCCCGACAGGGCACCTACGAGCAGTACTTC. This codes for CASRSRQGTYEQYF.

This clonotype was seen only a few times. The germline gene is not matched at one end of the junction; a read error may be the cause. The genes are TRBV12-3 or TRBV12-4 and TRBJ2-1; 8 positions agree with TRBD2. CDR3 length: 12 amino acids. Here the CDR3 DNA reads TGTGCCAGCAGTCTCCCGGGGGGGGGGGAAGTCTTC. This encodes CASSLPGGGEVF.

As for this clonotype: The junction and the germline gene differ at one end; a read error may be behind it. The DNA for the CDR3 is TGTGCCTGCAGGTCGGACAGGGGAGTCACCGGGGAGCTGTTGTTT. This translates into CACRSDRGVTGELLF. J is TRBJ2-2 and V is TRBV7-2; 9 bases are shared with TRBD1. Germline assignment: CDR1 SGHTA and CDR2 FQGNSA. The CDR3 runs to 15 residues.

This clonotype has a count of ten or more. This sequence joins TRBV27 and TRBJ2-7; D may correspond to TRBD1 or TRBD2 (5 bases each). Per germline, CDR1 MNHEY and CDR2 SMNVEV (reference sequence). There are 15 residues in the CDR3. V was trimmed by 4 bases and J by 6 bases, leaving 19 bases between them. The CDR3 DNA is TGTGCCAGCAGTTCTCCCGGGGCAGGCGTTGGCGAGCAGTACTTC. It specifies CASSSPGAGVGEQYF.

The genes are TRBV27 and TRBJ2-1, with 10 bases that match TRBD2. V was clipped by 3 bases and J by 9 bases; unmatched bases: 5. CDR3 length: 14 amino acids. Germline V gene sequence: CDR1 MNHEY, CDR2 SMNVEV (reference sequence). CDR3 residues: CASSFTSGNSEQFF. As DNA, the CDR3 is TGTGCCAGCAGTTTCACTAGCGGGAACAGTGAGCAGTTCTTC.

This clonotype occurred many times. CDR3 residues: CASSEWEGYEQYF. DNA of the CDR3: TGTGCCAGCAGTGAGTGGGAGGGGTACGAGCAGTACTTC. The V gene is TRBV6-1, the J gene TRBJ2-7, with 7 bases matching TRBD2. V shed 3 bases, J shed 4 bases, and the junction held 3 bases outside the gene matches. This CDR3 region has 13 residues. Germline V CDR1 and CDR2: MNHNS, SASEGT.

This clonotype showed up many times. This chain uses TRBV20-1 with TRBJ1-2, with a tentative D call TRBD1 (5 bases). V was clipped by 3 bases and J by 0 bases, with 11 bases between them. Per the germline V gene, CDR1 is DFQATT and CDR2 is SNEGSKA (reference sequence). This CDR3 contains 14 residues. For the CDR3, the DNA is TGCAGTGCTAGTCAGGGAAACGCTAACTATGGCTACACCTTC. Encoded protein: CSASQGNANYGYTF.

This clonotype has a handful of counts. A read error may explain this, as a much larger clone is one base away. The rearrangement joins TRBV20-1 to TRBJ2-7; the match to TRBD2 covers 8 bases. The V and J ends lost 3 bases and 6 bases, in that order; junction bases with no gene match: 10. The germline V gene has CDR1 DFQATT and CDR2 SNEGSKA (reference sequence). There are 14 residues in the CDR3. This chain's CDR3 is CSARLPRGRSEQYF. DNA of the CDR3: TGCAGTGCTAGGCTCCCTCGCGGGAGGTCCGAGCAGTACTTC.

The sample holds many counts of this clonotype. The CDR3 sequence: CASSQGGRGGTQYF. CDR3 nucleotide sequence: TGTGCCAGCAGCCAAGGCGGGAGGGGTGGTACGCAGTATTTT. The gene calls are TRBV14 and TRBJ2-3; 9 positions agree with TRBD2. This CDR3 comprises 14 residues. V shed 1 base and J 8 bases; nucleotides not matched to a gene: 4. CDR1 SGHDN and CDR2 FVKESK come from the germline V gene. The variable domain in full, with the rest retrieved from reference TRBV14 and TRBJ2-3, is EAGVTQFPSHSVIEKGQTVTLRCDPISGHDNLYWYRRVMGKEIKFLLHFVKESKQDESGMPNNRFLAERTGGTYSTLKVQPAELEDSGVYFCASSQGGRGGTQYFGPGTRLTVL.

In its sample, this clonotype was seen many times. V gene TRBV5-8 combines with J gene TRBJ2-5, with TRBD2 as a possible D gene (6 bases). V lost 0 bases, J lost 7 bases, and 19 bases lay in between. CDR1 is SGHTS and CDR2 is YDEGEE in the germline V gene. The length of the CDR3 is 16 residues. CDR3 sequence (DNA): TGTGCCAGCAGCTTGGGTCAGGGAGCCATGGGAGGGACCCAGTACTTC. Protein sequence: CASSLGQGAMGGTQYF.

The table lists this clonotype with many counts. This chain connects TRBV30 to TRBJ1-2; D may be TRBD1 (6 bases). The germline V and J ends were trimmed by 2 bases and 5 bases, with 12 bases remaining between them. In germline, CDR1 is GTSNPN, CDR2 SVGIG (reference sequence). CDR3 length: 13 residues. The CDR3, as DNA: TGTGCCTGGAGTAAGGACAGCCCATATGGCTACACCTTC. This gives the protein CAWSKDSPYGYTF.